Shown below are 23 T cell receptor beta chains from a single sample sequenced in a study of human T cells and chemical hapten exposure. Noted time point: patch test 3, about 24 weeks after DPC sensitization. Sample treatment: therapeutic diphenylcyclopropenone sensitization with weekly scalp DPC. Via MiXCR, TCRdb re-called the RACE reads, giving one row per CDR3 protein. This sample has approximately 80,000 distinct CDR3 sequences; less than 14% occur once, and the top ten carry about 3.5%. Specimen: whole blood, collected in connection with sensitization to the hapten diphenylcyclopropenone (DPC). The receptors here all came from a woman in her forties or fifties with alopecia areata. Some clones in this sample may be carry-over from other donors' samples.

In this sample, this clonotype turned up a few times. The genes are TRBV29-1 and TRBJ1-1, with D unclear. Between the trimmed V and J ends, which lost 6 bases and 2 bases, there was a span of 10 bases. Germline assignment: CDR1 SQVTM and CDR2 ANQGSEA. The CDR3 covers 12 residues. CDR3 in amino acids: CSVDRGNTEAFF. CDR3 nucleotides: TGCAGCGTGGACCGGGGAAACACTGAAGCTTTCTTT.

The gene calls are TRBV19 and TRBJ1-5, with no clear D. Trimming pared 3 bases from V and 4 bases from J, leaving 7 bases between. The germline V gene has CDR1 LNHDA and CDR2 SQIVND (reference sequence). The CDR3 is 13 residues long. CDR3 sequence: CASSITYNQPQHF. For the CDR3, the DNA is TGTGCCAGTAGTATCACATATAATCAGCCCCAGCATTTT. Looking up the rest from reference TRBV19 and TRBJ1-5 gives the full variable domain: DGGITQSPKYLFRKEGQNVTLSCEQNLNHDAMYWYRQDPGQGLRLIYYSQIVNDFQKGDIAEGYSVSREKKESFPLTVTSAQKNPTAFYLCASSITYNQPQHFGDGTRLSIL.

The chain's CDR3 is CASSVAGASGPYNEQFF. The CDR3 DNA sequence: TGTGCCAGCAGCGTAGCTGGGGCTAGCGGGCCCTACAATGAGCAGTTCTTC. The genes are TRBV9 and TRBJ2-1, with 8 bases lining up with TRBD2. After removal of 0 bases from V and 2 bases from J, the junction contained 7 bases not matched to a gene. In germline, CDR1 is SGDLS, CDR2 YYNGEE. CDR3 size: 17 residues.

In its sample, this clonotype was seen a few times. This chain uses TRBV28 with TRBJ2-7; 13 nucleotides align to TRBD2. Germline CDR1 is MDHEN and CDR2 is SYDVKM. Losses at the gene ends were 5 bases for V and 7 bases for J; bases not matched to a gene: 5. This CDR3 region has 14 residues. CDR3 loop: CASSGTSGAGEQYF. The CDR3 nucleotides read TGTGCCAGCAGTGGGACTAGCGGGGCCGGGGAGCAGTACTTC.

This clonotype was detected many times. CDR3 in amino acids: CATSREGTTGELFF. Written as DNA, the CDR3 is TGTGCCACCAGCAGGGAGGGTACCACCGGGGAGCTGTTTTTT. V gene TRBV15 combines with J gene TRBJ2-2; D may be TRBD2 (6 bases). V lost 3 bases and J 4 bases, leaving 9 bases between the germline ends. Germline V gene sequence: CDR1 LNHNV, CDR2 YYDKDF (reference sequence). There are 14 residues in the CDR3.

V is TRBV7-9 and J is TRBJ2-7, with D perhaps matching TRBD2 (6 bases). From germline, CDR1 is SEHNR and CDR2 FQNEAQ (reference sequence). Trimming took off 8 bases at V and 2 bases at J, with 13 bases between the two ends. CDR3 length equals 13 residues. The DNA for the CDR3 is TGTGCCAGCGGCCCGAGCGGGCCCTACGAGCAGTACTTC. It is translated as CASGPSGPYEQYF. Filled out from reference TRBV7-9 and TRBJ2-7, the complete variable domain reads DTGVSQNPRHKITKRGQNVTFRCDPISEHNRLYWYRQTLGQGPEFLTYFQNEAQLEKSRLLSDRFSAERPKGSFSTLEIQRTEQGDSAMYLCASGPSGPYEQYFGPGTRLTVT.

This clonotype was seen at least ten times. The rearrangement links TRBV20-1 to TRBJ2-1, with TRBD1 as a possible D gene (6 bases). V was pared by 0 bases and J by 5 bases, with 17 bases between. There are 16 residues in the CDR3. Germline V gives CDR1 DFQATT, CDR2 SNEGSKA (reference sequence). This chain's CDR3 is CSARDPRPGQNNEQFF. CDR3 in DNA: TGCAGTGCTAGAGACCCCAGACCCGGACAGAACAATGAGCAGTTCTTC.

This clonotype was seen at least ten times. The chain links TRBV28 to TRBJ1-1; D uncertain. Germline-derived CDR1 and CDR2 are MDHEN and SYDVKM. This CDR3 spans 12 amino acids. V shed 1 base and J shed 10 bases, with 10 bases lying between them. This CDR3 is CASSLFPLRAFF. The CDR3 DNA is TGTGCCAGCAGTTTATTCCCACTGCGAGCTTTCTTT. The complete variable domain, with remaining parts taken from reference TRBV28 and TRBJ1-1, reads DVKVTQSSRYLVKRTGEKVFLECVQDMDHENMFWYRQDPGLGLRLIYFSYDVKMKEKGDIPEGYSVSREKKERFSLILESASTNQTSMYLCASSLFPLRAFFGQGTRLTVV.

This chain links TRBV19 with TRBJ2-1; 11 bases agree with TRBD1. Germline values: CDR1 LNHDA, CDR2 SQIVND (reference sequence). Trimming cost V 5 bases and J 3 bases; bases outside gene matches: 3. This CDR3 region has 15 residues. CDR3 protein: CASSVGTGGYNEQFF. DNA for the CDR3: TGTGCCAGTAGTGTCGGGACAGGGGGCTACAATGAGCAGTTCTTC.

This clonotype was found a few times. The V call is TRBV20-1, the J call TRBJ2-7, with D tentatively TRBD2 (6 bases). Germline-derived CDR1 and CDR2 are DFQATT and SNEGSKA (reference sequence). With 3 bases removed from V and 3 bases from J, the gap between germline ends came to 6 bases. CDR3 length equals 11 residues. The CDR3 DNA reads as TGCAGTGCTAGCGGGAGCTACGAGCAGTACTTC. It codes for CSASGSYEQYF.

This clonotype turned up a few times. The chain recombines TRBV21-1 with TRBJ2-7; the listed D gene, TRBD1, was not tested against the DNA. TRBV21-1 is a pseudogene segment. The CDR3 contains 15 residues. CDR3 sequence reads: CASSISGTDTYEQYF. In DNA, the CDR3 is TGTGCCAGCAGCATATCCGGGACAGATACCTACGAGCAGTACTTC.

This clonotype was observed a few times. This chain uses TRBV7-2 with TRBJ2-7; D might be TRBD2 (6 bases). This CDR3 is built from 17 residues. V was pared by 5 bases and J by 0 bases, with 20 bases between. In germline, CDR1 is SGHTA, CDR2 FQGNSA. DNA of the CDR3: TGTGCCAGCAGCCAAACCCCTAGCGCCAGTTTCTCCTACGAGCAGTACTTC. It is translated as CASSQTPSASFSYEQYF. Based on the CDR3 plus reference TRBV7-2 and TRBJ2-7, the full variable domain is GAGVSQSPSNKVTEKGKDVELRCDPISGHTALYWYRQSLGQGLEFLIYFQGNSAPDKSGLPSDRFSAERTGGSVSTLTIQRTQQEDSAVYLCASSQTPSASFSYEQYFGPGTRLTVT.

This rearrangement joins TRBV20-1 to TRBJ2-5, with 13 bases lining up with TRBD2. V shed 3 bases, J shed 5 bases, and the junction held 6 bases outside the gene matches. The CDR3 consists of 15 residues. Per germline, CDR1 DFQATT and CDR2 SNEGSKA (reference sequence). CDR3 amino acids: CSASTSGRGGETQYF. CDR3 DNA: TGCAGTGCTAGTACTAGCGGGAGGGGCGGCGAGACCCAGTACTTC.

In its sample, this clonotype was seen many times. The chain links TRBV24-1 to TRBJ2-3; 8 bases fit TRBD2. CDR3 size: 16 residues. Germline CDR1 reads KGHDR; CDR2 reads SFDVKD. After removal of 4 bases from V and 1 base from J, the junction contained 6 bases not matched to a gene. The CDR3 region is CATSDRLAGRTDTQYF. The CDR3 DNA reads TGTGCCACCAGTGACCGTCTAGCGGGCCGCACAGATACGCAGTATTTT.

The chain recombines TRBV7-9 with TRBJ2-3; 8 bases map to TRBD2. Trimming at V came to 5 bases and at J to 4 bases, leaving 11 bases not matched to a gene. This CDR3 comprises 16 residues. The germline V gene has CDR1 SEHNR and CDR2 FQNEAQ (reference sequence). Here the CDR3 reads CASSPEGSGSSDTQYF. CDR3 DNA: TGTGCCAGCAGCCCCGAGGGCAGCGGGAGTTCAGATACGCAGTATTTT.

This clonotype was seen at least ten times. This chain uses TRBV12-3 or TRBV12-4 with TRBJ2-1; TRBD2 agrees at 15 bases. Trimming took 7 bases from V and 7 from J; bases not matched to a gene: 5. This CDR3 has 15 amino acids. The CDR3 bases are TGTGCCAGCAACTCGGGGACTAGCGGGAGGAATGAGCAGTTCTTC. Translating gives CASNSGTSGRNEQFF.

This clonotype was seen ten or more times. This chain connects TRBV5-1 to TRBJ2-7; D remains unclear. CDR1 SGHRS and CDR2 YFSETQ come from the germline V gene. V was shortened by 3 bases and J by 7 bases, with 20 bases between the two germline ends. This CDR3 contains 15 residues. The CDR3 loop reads CASSSPTTSEFEQYF. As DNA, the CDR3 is TGCGCCAGCAGCTCCCCGACAACTTCGGAGTTTGAGCAGTACTTC.

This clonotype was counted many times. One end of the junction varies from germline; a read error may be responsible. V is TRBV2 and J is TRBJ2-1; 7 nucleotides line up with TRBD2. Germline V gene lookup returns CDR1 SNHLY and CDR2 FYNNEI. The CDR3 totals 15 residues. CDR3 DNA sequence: TGTGCCAGCAGTCGTAGCGGGCGCCCCTACAATGAACAGTTCTTC. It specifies CASSRSGRPYNEQFF.

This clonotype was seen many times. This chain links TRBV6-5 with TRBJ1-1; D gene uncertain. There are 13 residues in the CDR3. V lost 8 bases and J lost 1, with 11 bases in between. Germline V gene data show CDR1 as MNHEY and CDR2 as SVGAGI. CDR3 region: CASLIPGNTEAFF. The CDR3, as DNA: TGTGCCAGCCTTATCCCAGGGAACACTGAAGCTTTCTTT.

The CDR3 sequence is CASSFGPGAVETQYF. Here the CDR3 DNA reads TGTGCCAGCAGCTTTGGTCCAGGGGCGGTGGAGACCCAGTACTTC. This chain uses TRBV7-2 with TRBJ2-5, with a tentative D call TRBD1 (6 bases). Germline V gene data show CDR1 as SGHTA and CDR2 as FQGNSA. Trimming cost V 3 bases and J 5 bases, with 16 bases left between them. The CDR3 has 15 residues.

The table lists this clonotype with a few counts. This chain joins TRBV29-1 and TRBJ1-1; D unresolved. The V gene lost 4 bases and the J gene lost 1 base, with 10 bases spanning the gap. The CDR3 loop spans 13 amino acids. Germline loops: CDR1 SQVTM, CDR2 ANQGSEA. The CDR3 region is CSVAREPNTEAFF. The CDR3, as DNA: TGCAGCGTTGCTCGGGAGCCGAACACTGAAGCTTTCTTT. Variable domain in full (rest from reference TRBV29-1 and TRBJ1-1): SAVISQKPSRDICQRGTSLTIQCQVDSQVTMMFWYRQQPGQSLTLIATANQGSEATYESGFVIDKFPISRPNLTFSTLTVSNMSPEDSSIYLCSVAREPNTEAFFGQGTRLTVV.

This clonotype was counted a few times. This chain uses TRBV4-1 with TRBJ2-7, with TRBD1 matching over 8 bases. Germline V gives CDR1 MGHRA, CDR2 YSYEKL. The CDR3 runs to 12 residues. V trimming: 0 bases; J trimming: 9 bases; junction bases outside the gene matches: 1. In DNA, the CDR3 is TGCGCCAGCAGCCAAGAGGGACAGGCGCAGTACTTC. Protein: CASSQEGQAQYF.

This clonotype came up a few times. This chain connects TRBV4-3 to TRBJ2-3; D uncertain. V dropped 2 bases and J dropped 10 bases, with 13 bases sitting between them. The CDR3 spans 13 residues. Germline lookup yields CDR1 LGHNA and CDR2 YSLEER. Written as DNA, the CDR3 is TGCGCCAGCAGCCAATACCGACGAGAGGCGCAGTATTTT. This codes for CASSQYRREAQYF.